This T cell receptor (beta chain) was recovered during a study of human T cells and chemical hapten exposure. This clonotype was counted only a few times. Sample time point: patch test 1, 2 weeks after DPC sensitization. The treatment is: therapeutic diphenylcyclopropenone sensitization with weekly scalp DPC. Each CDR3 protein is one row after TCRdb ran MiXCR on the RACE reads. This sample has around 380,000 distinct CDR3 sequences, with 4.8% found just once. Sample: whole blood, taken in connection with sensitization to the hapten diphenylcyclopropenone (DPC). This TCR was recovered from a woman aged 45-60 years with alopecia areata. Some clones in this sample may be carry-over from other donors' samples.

CDR3 coding DNA: TGTGCCAGCAGCTACCCGGCTCTAGCGGGTAATGAGCAGTTCTTC. It codes for CASSYPALAGNEQFF. The chain couples TRBV7-9 to TRBJ2-1, with TRBD2 matching over 8 bases. The CDR3 covers 15 residues. Germline V gene lookup returns CDR1 SEHNR and CDR2 FQNEAQ (reference sequence). V lost 4 bases, J lost 7 bases, and 9 bases stayed unmatched. The variable domain in full, with the rest retrieved from reference TRBV7-9 and TRBJ2-1, is DTGVSQNPRHKITKRGQNVTFRCDPISEHNRLYWYRQTLGQGPEFLTYFQNEAQLEKSRLLSDRFSAERPKGSFSTLEIQRTEQGDSAMYLCASSYPALAGNEQFFGPGTRLTVL.